Presented here are 18 T cell receptor beta chains from one specimen sequenced in a study of blood T cell repertoires in COVID-19. Produced via immunoSEQ multiplex PCR; TCRdb's table is partial and in-frame only. The sample consists of about 350,000 clones, approximately 90% of them appearing once. The sequencing sample was made of peripheral blood. Every receptor here comes from a woman aged 55-70 years with COVID-19, enrolled during active disease.

The chain links TRBV5-1 to TRBJ2-5; tentative D call: TRBD2 (5 bases). The germline V gene encodes CDR1 SGHRS and CDR2 YFSETQ. Trimming cost V 4 bases and J 0 bases, with 22 bases left between them. This CDR3 contains 18 residues. In DNA, the CDR3 is TGCGCCAGCAGCGAGGGTCGCATCGTAATCCTGAACCAAGAGACCCAGTACTTC. Translation: CASSEGRIVILNQETQYF.

The chain couples TRBV25-1 to TRBJ1-4; 7 bases match TRBD1. Trimming at V came to 2 bases and at J to 6 bases, leaving 9 bases not matched to a gene. The CDR3 spans 16 residues. Germline CDR1 and CDR2: MGHDK and SYGVNS. In nucleotides, the CDR3 is TGTGCCAGCAGTGAAACAGGGGCATATGTTTATGAAAAACTGTTTTTT. Amino acids: CASSETGAYVYEKLFF. Combining the CDR3 with reference TRBV25-1 and TRBJ1-4 gives the whole variable domain EADIYQTPRYLVIGTGKKITLECSQTMGHDKMYWYQQDPGMELHLIHYSYGVNSTEKGDLSSESTVSRIRTEHFPLTLESARPSHTSQYLCASSETGAYVYEKLFFGSGTQLSVL.

CDR3 loop: CASSIGGGTRVDEQYF. Written as DNA, the CDR3 is TGTGCCAGTAGTATAGGGGGCGGGACTCGCGTGGACGAGCAGTACTTC. V usage is TRBV19 and J usage is TRBJ2-7; perhaps TRBD2 as D (6 bases). The CDR3 totals 16 residues. The germline CDR1 and CDR2 sequences are LNHDA and SQIVND (reference sequence). V was pared by 1 base and J by 5 bases, with 18 bases between.

The genes are TRBV7-8 and TRBJ1-6; a possible D gene is TRBD1 (6 bases). V was clipped by 2 bases and J by 6 bases, with 17 bases between them. Germline V gives CDR1 SGHVS, CDR2 FQNEAQ. The CDR3 is 17 amino acids. Written as DNA, the CDR3 is TGTGCCAGCAGCTTAAGTGGGGGCGGGGGCCTTAATTCACCCCTCCACTTT. It encodes CASSLSGGGGLNSPLHF.

V usage is TRBV6-6 and J usage is TRBJ1-1, with 7 bases that match TRBD1. The CDR3 contains 14 residues. Trimming took 6 bases from V and 0 from J; bases not matched to a gene: 4. Germline loops: CDR1 MNHNY, CDR2 SVGAGI (reference sequence). CDR3 sequence (DNA): TGTGCCAGCAGGGGACAGCAAATGAACACTGAAGCTTTCTTT. This encodes CASRGQQMNTEAFF.

The CDR3, as DNA: TGTGCCAGCTCTCTAACCGGGGTCCTCCGGTCACCCCTCCACTTT. As protein: CASSLTGVLRSPLHF. The chain joins TRBV5-4 to TRBJ1-6; no reliable D call. Trimming pared 7 bases from V and 10 bases from J, leaving 21 bases between. Germline values: CDR1 SGHNT, CDR2 YYREEE (reference sequence). The CDR3 runs 15 residues.

The chain links TRBV18 to TRBJ1-1, with D tentatively TRBD1 (5 bases). V lost 3 bases to trimming and J lost 5 bases, with 16 bases between them. This CDR3 has 15 amino acids. Germline CDR1 and CDR2: KGHSH and LQKENI. The CDR3 region has the DNA TGTGCCAGCTCACCCTTAAAGGGGATCCGGACTGAAGCTTTCTTT. This translates into CASSPLKGIRTEAFF.

This sequence joins TRBV28 and TRBJ2-7; D perhaps matches TRBD1 (5 bases). V was trimmed by 6 bases and J by 3 bases, leaving 15 bases between them. CDR3 length: 14 residues. Germline V lookup: CDR1 MDHEN, CDR2 SYDVKM. The CDR3 sequence is CASSQDIILYEQYF. Here the CDR3 DNA reads TGTGCCAGCAGCCAGGACATAATCCTCTACGAGCAGTACTTC.

The chain couples TRBV18 to TRBJ1-4; D is perhaps TRBD1 (6 bases). This CDR3 comprises 16 residues. V was cut by 2 bases and J by 8 bases, with 18 bases left in between. Germline V gene sequence: CDR1 KGHSH, CDR2 LQKENI. The CDR3 nucleotides are TGTGCCAGCTCACCAATGGTTGGTCAGGGGAAGGAAAAACTGTTTTTT. It codes for CASSPMVGQGKEKLFF.

This clone has just one count. J is TRBJ2-1 and V is TRBV28, with 10 bases lining up with TRBD1. J gave up 5 bases and V 4 bases, and 2 bases lay outside the gene matches. CDR3 length: 14 residues. From germline, CDR1 is MDHEN and CDR2 SYDVKM. The CDR3 region has the DNA TGTGCCAGCAGTTCGGACAGGGGGGACAATGAGCAGTTCTTC. It yields the protein CASSSDRGDNEQFF. Complete variable domain (other parts from reference TRBV28 and TRBJ2-1): DVKVTQSSRYLVKRTGEKVFLECVQDMDHENMFWYRQDPGLGLRLIYFSYDVKMKEKGDIPEGYSVSREKKERFSLILESASTNQTSMYLCASSSDRGDNEQFFGPGTRLTVL.

There are a few counts of this clone. The CDR3 here is CASSLMTGGGYTF. The CDR3 DNA reads TGTGCCAGCAGCCTCATGACAGGGGGTGGCTACACCTTC. V and J are TRBV5-4 and TRBJ1-2; TRBD1 agrees at 9 bases. J lost 7 bases, V lost 4 bases, and 5 bases had no gene match. CDR3 length: 13 residues. Germline lookup yields CDR1 SGHNT and CDR2 YYREEE (reference sequence).

The rearrangement links TRBV14 to TRBJ1-2; unclear D gene. Per the germline V gene, CDR1 is SGHDN and CDR2 is FVKESK. The CDR3 loop spans 13 amino acids. With 2 bases removed from V and 8 bases from J, the gap between germline ends came to 12 bases. The DNA of the CDR3 is TGTGCCAGCAGCCAACGAGGGATCGGGGGCTACACCTTC. The encoded protein is CASSQRGIGGYTF.

V and J are TRBV29-1 and TRBJ1-3, with D possibly matching TRBD1 (5 bases). Germline loops: CDR1 SQVTM, CDR2 ANQGSEA. With 6 bases removed from V and 2 bases from J, the gap between germline ends came to 5 bases. There are 11 residues in the CDR3. In nucleotides, the CDR3 is TGCAGCGTGGACACTGGAAACACCATATATTTT. Translating it yields CSVDTGNTIYF. Full variable domain (remainder filled in from reference TRBV29-1 and TRBJ1-3): SAVISQKPSRDICQRGTSLTIQCQVDSQVTMMFWYRQQPGQSLTLIATANQGSEATYESGFVIDKFPISRPNLTFSTLTVSNMSPEDSSIYLCSVDTGNTIYFGEGSWLTVV.

The chain employs TRBV6-1 and TRBJ2-7, with D maybe TRBD1 (6 bases). CDR1 and CDR2 (germline): MNHNS, SASEGT. The CDR3 sequence is 15 residues long. Trimming left V 2 bases short and J 0 bases short, with 11 bases between. CDR3 region: CASSEIQGFSYEQYF. In nucleotides, the CDR3 is TGTGCCAGCAGTGAAATCCAGGGGTTCTCCTACGAGCAGTACTTC.

V gene TRBV20-1 combines with J gene TRBJ1-2, with a weak D call TRBD1 (6 bases). This CDR3 has 10 residues. Per germline, CDR1 DFQATT and CDR2 SNEGSKA (reference sequence). The germline V and J ends were trimmed by 5 bases and 8 bases, with 9 bases remaining between them. Here the CDR3 reads CSAPTGGYTF. The CDR3 bases are TGCAGTGCTCCCACAGGGGGCTACACCTTC.

This rearrangement joins TRBV9 to TRBJ1-2; 7 bases are shared with TRBD1. Germline loops: CDR1 SGDLS, CDR2 YYNGEE. The length of the CDR3 is 15 residues. V lost 4 bases and J lost 4; bases outside the gene matches: 10. The CDR3: CASSPRQGAGYGYTF. The CDR3 DNA sequence: TGTGCCAGCAGCCCACGACAGGGCGCGGGCTATGGCTACACCTTC.

The chain recombines TRBV7-3 with TRBJ2-5; D uncertain. The CDR3 has 13 residues. Germline assignment: CDR1 SGHTA and CDR2 FQGTGA. The V and J ends lost 2 bases and 5 bases respectively, with 9 bases between them. In DNA form, the CDR3 reads TGTGCCAGCAGCTTATCCAGGCCGGAGACCCAGTACTTC. It specifies CASSLSRPETQYF.

The V and J genes are TRBV18 and TRBJ1-5; D possibly corresponds to TRBD1 (5 bases). The CDR3 covers 14 residues. Per the germline V gene, CDR1 is KGHSH and CDR2 is LQKENI. The V end was cut by 6 bases, the J end by 7 bases, with 16 bases between. The chain's CDR3 is CASSQGGDGQPQHF. CDR3 DNA sequence: TGTGCCAGCTCCCAGGGAGGGGACGGCCAGCCCCAGCATTTT.